This T cell receptor beta chain was sequenced in a study of T cell changes during pregnancy in multiple sclerosis. Looked up from germline, CDR1 is LGHNA and CDR2 is YNFKEQ. V lost 1 base, J lost 4 bases, and 4 bases stayed unmatched. This CDR3 comprises 15 residues. Produced via immunoSEQ multiplex PCR; TCRdb's table is partial and in-frame only. Found here are about 67,000 clones, more than 85% of them singletons; the top ten hold almost 1.5%. The receptor was isolated from a female donor with multiple sclerosis, enrolled in a pregnancy study. Source: peripheral blood, taken in the second trimester of pregnancy. This chain joins TRBV4-2 and TRBJ2-1; 7 nucleotides align to TRBD2. The CDR3 nucleotides are TGTGCCAGCAGCCAAGCTGCGGGAGAGTACAATGAGCAGTTCTTC. It codes for CASSQAAGEYNEQFF.